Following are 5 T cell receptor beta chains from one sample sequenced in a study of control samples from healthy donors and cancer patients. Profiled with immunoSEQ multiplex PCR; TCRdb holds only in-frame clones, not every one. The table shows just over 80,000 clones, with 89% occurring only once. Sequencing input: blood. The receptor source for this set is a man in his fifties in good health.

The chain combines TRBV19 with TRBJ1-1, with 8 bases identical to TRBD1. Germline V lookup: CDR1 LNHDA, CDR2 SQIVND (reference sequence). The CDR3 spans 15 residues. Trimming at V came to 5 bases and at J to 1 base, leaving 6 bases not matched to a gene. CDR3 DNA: TGTGCCAGTAGTCCCAGGACAGGGCAGAACACTGAAGCTTTCTTT. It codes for CASSPRTGQNTEAFF.

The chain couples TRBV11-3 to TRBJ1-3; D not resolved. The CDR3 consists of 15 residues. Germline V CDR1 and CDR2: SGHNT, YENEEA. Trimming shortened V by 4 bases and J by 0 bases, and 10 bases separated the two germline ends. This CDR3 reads CASSSVGISGNTIYF. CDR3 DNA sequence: TGTGCCAGCAGCTCAGTGGGAATCTCTGGAAACACCATATATTTT.

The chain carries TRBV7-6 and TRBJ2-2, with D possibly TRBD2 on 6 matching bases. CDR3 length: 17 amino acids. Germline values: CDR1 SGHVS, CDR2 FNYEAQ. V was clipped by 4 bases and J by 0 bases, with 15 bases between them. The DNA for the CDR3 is TGTGCCAGCAGCTCCCGCGCACTAGCACCGAACACCGGGGAGCTGTTTTTT. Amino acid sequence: CASSSRALAPNTGELFF.

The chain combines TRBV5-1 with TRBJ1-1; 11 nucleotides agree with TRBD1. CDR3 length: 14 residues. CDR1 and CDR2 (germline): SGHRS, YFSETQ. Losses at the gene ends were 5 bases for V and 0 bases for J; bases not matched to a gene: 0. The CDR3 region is CASRGQGVNTEAFF. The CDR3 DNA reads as TGCGCCAGCAGGGGACAGGGGGTGAACACTGAAGCTTTCTTT.

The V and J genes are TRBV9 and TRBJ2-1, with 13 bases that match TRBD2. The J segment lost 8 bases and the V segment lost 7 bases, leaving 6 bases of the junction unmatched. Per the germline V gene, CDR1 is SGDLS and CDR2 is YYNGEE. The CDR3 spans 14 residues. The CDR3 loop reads CASGGLAGSDEQFF. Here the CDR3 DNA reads TGTGCCAGCGGGGGACTAGCGGGGTCGGATGAGCAGTTCTTC.